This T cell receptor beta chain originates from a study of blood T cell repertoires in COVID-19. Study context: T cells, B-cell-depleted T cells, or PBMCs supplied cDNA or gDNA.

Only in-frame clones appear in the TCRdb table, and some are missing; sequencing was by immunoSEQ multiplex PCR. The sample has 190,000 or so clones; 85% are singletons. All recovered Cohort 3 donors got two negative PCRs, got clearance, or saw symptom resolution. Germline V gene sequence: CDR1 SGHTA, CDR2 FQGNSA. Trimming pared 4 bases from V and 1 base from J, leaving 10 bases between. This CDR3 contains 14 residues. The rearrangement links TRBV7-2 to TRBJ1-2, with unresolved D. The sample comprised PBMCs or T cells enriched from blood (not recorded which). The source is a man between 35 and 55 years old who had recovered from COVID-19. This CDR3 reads CASSSRVLNYGYTF. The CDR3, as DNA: TGTGCCAGCAGCTCCCGGGTACTTAACTATGGCTACACCTTC.